This T cell receptor (beta chain) was sequenced for a study of Ad26.COV2.S vaccination and SARS-CoV-2 variants. The germline V gene encodes CDR1 LNHDA and CDR2 SQIVND (reference sequence). With 3 bases clipped from V and 7 bases from J, the junction kept 12 bases outside the gene matches. The CDR3 consists of 16 residues. With regard to this clone: Its specificity is unknown.

The table came from immunoSEQ multiplex PCR; TCRdb's copy has only in-frame clones and leaves some out. The sample yields over 85,000 clones, 80% seen once. Study-wide results and caveats: Using TCR breadth and depth analyses may have led to underestimated total T cell responses. Participants in the vaccine arm had higher spike-specific TCR breadth; placebo recipients had lower.

The chain couples TRBV19 to TRBJ2-3; TRBD2 agrees at 8 bases. This TCR was sampled from a human donor who had recovered from COVID-19. The starting material was peripheral blood, obtained after recovery from COVID-19. The CDR3 loop reads CASSMERGASGYTQYF. In DNA form, the CDR3 reads TGTGCCAGTAGTATGGAACGAGGAGCTAGCGGGTATACGCAGTATTTT.